The 2 T cell receptor beta chains reported below all come from one sample, sequenced in a study of shared clonotypes between healthy human individuals (dated by TCRdb to about 2020). Library preparation was by the immunoSEQ multiplex PCR assay. In TCRdb, the immuneACCESS table is reduced to in-frame sequences with V and J assigned. These tables do not hold every clone; where another copy was compared, an unresolved V gene accounts for under half, and the others remain unexplained. This sample comprises roughly 520,000 clones, roughly 95% of them detected only once. The ten largest clones take up under 0.065% of the sample. Sequenced: naive CD4+ T cells sorted from blood. The sample's cell subset or site, from its label and the paper: CD45RA+ positively selected. The receptors shown here come from a young woman in good health.

The rearrangement joins TRBV28 to TRBJ1-2; 7 bases map to TRBD1. The CDR3 totals 13 residues. The germline V gene has CDR1 MDHEN and CDR2 SYDVKM. Trimming cost V 4 bases and J 4 bases; bases outside gene matches: 3. The CDR3 sequence: CASSSGGIYGYTF. CDR3 bases: TGTGCCAGCAGTTCAGGGGGGATCTATGGCTACACCTTC.

The chain couples TRBV10-3 to TRBJ2-6; 12 bases map to TRBD1. Germline V gene sequence: CDR1 ENHRY, CDR2 SYGVKD. The CDR3 extends over 19 amino acids. The J segment lost 3 bases and the V segment lost 0 bases, leaving 6 bases of the junction unmatched. The CDR3 reads CAISESRDRGPSGANVLTF. The CDR3 region has the DNA TGTGCCATCAGTGAGTCGAGGGACAGGGGGCCAAGTGGGGCCAACGTCCTGACTTTC.